This entry lists 25 T cell receptor beta chains sequenced from one sample in a study of cytomegalovirus exposure and HLA in healthy donors listed by TCRdb under 2017. The library was obtained by the immunoSEQ multiplex PCR assay. For the multiplex PCR, a mixture combining 60 forward primers for TCR Vbeta segments and 13 reverse primers for TCR Jbeta segments was used. Imported from immuneACCESS, the table was reduced by TCRdb to in-frame sequences with V and J called. These copies leave out some clones; in studies compared against another copy, an unresolved V gene accounts for under half, and the cause of the remainder is not known. The sample includes about 190,000 clones, with around 90% observed a single time. The ten biggest clones cover around 1% of the sample. The sequencing input was PBMCs. These receptors came from a boy between 2 and 15 years old in good health and CMV-seronegative.

The gene calls are TRBV6-5 and TRBJ2-5; D uncertain. This CDR3 comprises 13 residues. Germline assignment: CDR1 MNHEY and CDR2 SVGAGI. The V gene lost 6 bases and the J gene lost 5 bases, with 13 bases spanning the gap. The CDR3 protein is CASRADTLETQYF. The DNA of the CDR3 is TGTGCCAGCAGAGCCGACACCCTGGAGACCCAGTACTTC.

The chain carries TRBV9 and TRBJ2-3, with TRBD2 matching over 12 bases. The CDR3 runs to 16 residues. CDR1 is SGDLS, CDR2 YYNGEE, per germline. After removal of 1 base from V and 5 bases from J, the junction contained 5 bases not matched to a gene. In DNA form, the CDR3 reads TGTGCCAGCAGCGTACTAGCGGGGGGGCCTCAAGATACGCAGTATTTT. The encoded protein is CASSVLAGGPQDTQYF.

Notes on this clone: A read error may account for a junction end that differs from germline. The same CDR3 also results from other DNA sequences found in this sample. The chain links TRBV29-1 to TRBJ2-7, with D maybe TRBD2 (5 bases). This CDR3 is built from 11 residues. CDR1 SQVTM and CDR2 ANQGSEA come from the germline V gene. The CDR3 region is CSVEDYAEQYF. The DNA of the CDR3 is TGTAGCGTTGAAGACTATGCCGAGCAGTACTTC.

The chain is built from TRBV10-1 and TRBJ2-3; TRBD2 matches at 8 bases. The CDR3 is 13 amino acids. With V trimmed by 3 bases and J by 7 bases, 3 bases remained unmatched. Germline-derived CDR1 and CDR2 are WNHNN and SYGVQD (reference sequence). The CDR3 DNA reads TGCGCCAGCAGTGAAGGACTAGCAAATACGCAGTATTTT. Translating gives CASSEGLANTQYF.

The chain carries TRBV6-5 and TRBJ1-2; TRBD1 agrees at 10 bases. This CDR3 region has 16 residues. CDR1 and CDR2 from the germline V gene are MNHEY and SVGAGI. The J segment lost 8 bases and the V segment lost 4 bases, leaving 13 bases of the junction unmatched. CDR3 residues: CASSLLDPGTGDGYTF. In DNA, the CDR3 is TGTGCCAGCAGTTTATTGGATCCCGGGACAGGGGACGGCTACACCTTC.

V and J are TRBV6-6 and TRBJ2-5; 7 bases match TRBD2. From germline, CDR1 is MNHNY and CDR2 SVGAGI (reference sequence). The CDR3 spans 16 residues. V was clipped by 2 bases and J by 3 bases; unmatched bases: 9. The CDR3 is CASSYEGGVAKETQYF. The DNA of the CDR3 is TGTGCCAGCAGTTACGAGGGAGGGGTGGCCAAAGAGACCCAGTACTTC.

This chain links TRBV9 with TRBJ2-1; D is perhaps TRBD1 (6 bases). The V and J ends lost 4 bases and 6 bases respectively, with 8 bases between them. Per the germline V gene, CDR1 is SGDLS and CDR2 is YYNGEE. This CDR3 has 12 amino acids. CDR3 bases: TGTGCCAGCAGCATCAGGGGCAATGAGCAGTTCTTC. The encoded protein is CASSIRGNEQFF.

The chain is built from TRBV10-2 and TRBJ1-1; TRBD1 is a possible D gene (5 bases). V shed 8 bases and J shed 6 bases, with 13 bases lying between them. The CDR3 spans 12 residues. Germline CDR1 and CDR2: WSHSY and SAAADI. For the CDR3, the DNA is TGCGCCAGCGGGTATTCGGGGGCTGAAGCTTTCTTT. It specifies CASGYSGAEAFF.

This chain joins TRBV4-1 and TRBJ2-3; D remains unclear. There are 14 residues in the CDR3. V lost 2 bases to trimming and J lost 6 bases, with 12 bases between them. Looked up from germline, CDR1 is MGHRA and CDR2 is YSYEKL. The CDR3 sequence: CASSQPTRSDTQYF. In DNA, the CDR3 is TGCGCCAGCAGCCAACCCACCAGGTCCGATACGCAGTATTTT.

There are a few counts of this clone. This chain joins TRBV6-1 and TRBJ1-1, with D unresolved. The germline gives CDR1 MNHNS, CDR2 SASEGT. The CDR3 covers 15 residues. V gave up 2 bases and J gave up 0 bases, with 10 bases separating them. Here the CDR3 reads CASSEFWTLNTEAFF. The CDR3 DNA reads TGTGCCAGCAGTGAATTTTGGACTTTGAACACTGAAGCTTTCTTT.

This chain uses TRBV5-4 with TRBJ2-2, with D tentatively TRBD1 (5 bases). In germline, CDR1 is SGHNT, CDR2 YYREEE (reference sequence). This CDR3 region has 14 residues. V shed 3 bases and J shed 4 bases, with 10 bases lying between them. The CDR3 loop is CASSWGGATGELFF. The CDR3 DNA reads TGTGCCAGCAGCTGGGGCGGAGCCACCGGGGAGCTGTTTTTT.

The rearrangement uses TRBV5-6 and TRBJ2-1, with 8 bases identical to TRBD2. The CDR3 length is 16 residues. Germline V lookup: CDR1 SGHDT, CDR2 YYEEEE. The junction had 9 bases not matched to a gene; V was cut back by 4 bases and J by 3 bases. The CDR3 reads CASSTDRGGNYNEQFF. The CDR3 DNA sequence: TGTGCCAGCAGCACAGACCGGGGGGGAAACTACAATGAGCAGTTCTTC.

Points on this clone: Germline and junction disagree at one end, which may indicate a read error. Other DNA sequences in this specimen translate into the identical CDR3. V is TRBV7-9 and J is TRBJ1-2, with 8 bases matching TRBD1. Germline lookup yields CDR1 SEHNR and CDR2 FQNEAQ (reference sequence). The length of the CDR3 is 16 residues. The CDR3 protein is CASSASPGGSFYGYTF. In DNA, the CDR3 is TGTGCCAGCAGCGCTTCTCCAGGGGGCTCCTTCTATGGTTACACCTTC.

This clone was recorded once. The V gene is TRBV27, the J gene TRBJ2-6, with 7 bases fitting TRBD2. The CDR3 extends over 20 amino acids. The ends lost 5 bases at V and 0 bases at J; junction bases unmatched: 16. Germline lookup yields CDR1 MNHEY and CDR2 SMNVEV (reference sequence). The CDR3 bases are TGTGCCAGCAGTCTGCGCCCTCAGCGGGAACACTTCTCTGGGGCCAACGTCCTGACTTTC. As protein: CASSLRPQREHFSGANVLTF.

In this sample, this clone turned up once. The gene calls are TRBV7-9 and TRBJ2-3, with 10 bases lining up with TRBD1. The CDR3 loop spans 15 amino acids. The V segment lost 4 bases and the J segment 9 bases; nucleotides outside the gene matches: 10. Per germline, CDR1 SEHNR and CDR2 FQNEAQ (reference sequence). The CDR3 loop reads CASSSTVPGQGTQYF. In nucleotides, the CDR3 is TGTGCCAGCAGCTCCACCGTTCCGGGACAGGGGACGCAGTATTTT.

V is TRBV6-4 and J is TRBJ2-3, with 11 bases lining up with TRBD1. The V gene end was trimmed by 6 bases and the J gene end by 9 bases; junction bases not matched to a gene: 8. This CDR3 has 14 amino acids. Germline V CDR1 and CDR2: MRHNA, SNTAGT. Here the CDR3 reads CASSPGQGVGTQYF. CDR3 nucleotide sequence: TGTGCCAGCAGCCCGGGACAGGGGGTAGGGACGCAGTATTTT.

The rearrangement joins TRBV6-1 to TRBJ2-7, with D possibly being TRBD1 (6 bases). The CDR3 covers 13 residues. V lost 8 bases, J lost 3 bases, and 14 bases lay in between. The V gene's germline CDR1 is MNHNS and CDR2 SASEGT. The chain's CDR3 is CASRDGQRYEQYF. CDR3 nucleotide sequence: TGTGCCAGCCGCGACGGACAGCGCTACGAGCAGTACTTC.

J is TRBJ2-7 and V is TRBV6-5; D is possibly TRBD2 (6 bases). The germline V gene encodes CDR1 MNHEY and CDR2 SVGAGI. With 0 bases removed from V and 2 bases from J, the gap between germline ends came to 14 bases. This CDR3 has 16 residues. The CDR3 region is CASSYSRDLQTYEQYF. Here the CDR3 DNA reads TGTGCCAGCAGTTACTCGCGGGACTTACAAACCTACGAGCAGTACTTC.

The chain has TRBV7-9 and TRBJ2-5; no clear D. The J call may be mistaken, given a closer DNA end match to TRBJ2-7. In germline, CDR1 is SEHNR, CDR2 FQNEAQ (reference sequence). This CDR3 comprises 13 residues. The CDR3 sequence: CASSLPLTYEQYF. CDR3 DNA sequence: TGTGCCAGCAGCTTACCGCTAACCTACGAGCAGTACTTC.

This chain's CDR3 is CASSIPGVASPLHF. CDR3 DNA: TGTGCCAGTAGTATCCCCGGGGTAGCTTCACCCCTCCACTTT. This rearrangement joins TRBV19 to TRBJ1-6; unclear D gene. Deletions cut 3 bases from V and 9 bases from J, with 12 bases between. The CDR3 consists of 14 residues. Germline V CDR1 and CDR2: LNHDA, SQIVND (reference sequence).

A few counts support this clone. This chain joins TRBV7-3 and TRBJ2-2; 11 positions agree with TRBD1. The V gene's germline CDR1 is SGHTA and CDR2 FQGTGA. The CDR3 sequence is 16 residues long. J gave up 7 bases and V 6 bases, and 10 bases lay outside the gene matches. CDR3 coding DNA: TGTGCCAGCAGGTCGCGGGGACAGGGGGGTTACGGGGAGCTGTTTTTT. Its translation is CASRSRGQGGYGELFF.

The chain recombines TRBV5-8 with TRBJ1-1; perhaps TRBD1 as D (5 bases). Germline-derived CDR1 and CDR2 are SGHTS and YDEGEE. V was clipped by 1 base and J by 2 bases, with 9 bases between them. The CDR3 has 14 amino acids. The CDR3 DNA is TGTGCCAGCAGCTTGCTGCAGGGTAACACTGAAGCTTTCTTT. Translating it yields CASSLLQGNTEAFF.

The chain joins TRBV10-3 to TRBJ2-5; TRBD2 agrees at 9 bases. CDR1 ENHRY and CDR2 SYGVKD come from the germline V gene. V shed 4 bases and J 4 bases; nucleotides not matched to a gene: 13. This CDR3 contains 17 residues. CDR3 coding DNA: TGTGCCATCAGTGGCGGGAGGGTGGGAGCAGGAGGAGAGACCCAGTACTTC. Translated: CAISGGRVGAGGETQYF.

The chain's CDR3 is CASSDSGGDYGYTF. In DNA form, the CDR3 reads TGCGCCAGCAGTGACTCAGGGGGCGACTATGGCTACACCTTC. The V gene is TRBV10-2, the J gene TRBJ1-2; 8 nucleotides match TRBD1. V gave up 3 bases and J gave up 3 bases; unmatched junction bases: 3. Germline CDR1 is WSHSY and CDR2 is SAAADI. The CDR3 is made up of 14 amino acids.

The chain carries TRBV7-2 and TRBJ2-7, with a tentative D call TRBD2 (6 bases). This CDR3 spans 15 amino acids. The V gene lost 2 bases and the J gene lost 6 bases, with 17 bases spanning the gap. Germline CDR1 reads SGHTA; CDR2 reads FQGNSA. DNA for the CDR3: TGTGCCAGCAGCTTACAAGGGACTGCGGGTGGCGAGCAGTACTTC. It yields the protein CASSLQGTAGGEQYF.